This TCR beta chain came from a study of blood T cell repertoires in COVID-19. Study-level background: Samples taken during acute and convalescent COVID-19 were collected in the United States, Italy and Spain.

With 5 bases removed from V and 3 bases from J, the gap between germline ends came to 13 bases. CDR1 is SQVTM, CDR2 ANQGSEA, per germline. This CDR3 is 14 amino acids long. Profiled with immunoSEQ multiplex PCR; TCRdb holds only in-frame clones, not every one. The repertoire holds 400,000 to 450,000 clones, with about 90% as singletons. Assignments of participants to cohorts depended upon their own reported clinical history. Recovered status in Cohort 3 required two negative PCRs, clearance, or symptom resolution. V and J are TRBV29-1 and TRBJ2-2; the D gene is possibly TRBD2 (6 bases). Sequencing was performed on PBMCs or T cells enriched from blood (not recorded which). This clonotype was obtained from a man aged 18 to 29 who had recovered from COVID-19. The CDR3 DNA is TGCAGCGTTATGGGGGGATGGGACACCGGGGAGCTGTTTTTT. Amino acid sequence: CSVMGGWDTGELFF.